These 10 T cell receptor beta chains originate from one sample sequenced in a study of cytomegalovirus exposure and HLA in healthy donors. The study ran its PCR with 60 Vbeta and 13 Jbeta primers. Measured with immunoSEQ multiplex PCR; TCRdb has only the in-frame clones, and not every one. The sample includes about 150,000 clones, around three fifths of them seen just once. Sequencing was done on a sample of PBMCs. These receptors came from a woman in her 30s in good health and CMV-seropositive.

The chain couples TRBV19 to TRBJ2-7; D is undetermined. Trimming left V 5 bases short and J 0 bases short, with 11 bases between. Germline CDR1 is LNHDA and CDR2 is SQIVND (reference sequence). The CDR3 runs 14 residues. CDR3 protein: CASSSDTGSYEQYF. In DNA, the CDR3 is TGTGCCAGTAGTTCTGACACCGGCTCCTACGAGCAGTACTTC.

The V and J genes are TRBV13 and TRBJ1-3, with a possible D match to TRBD1 (5 bases). Germline V lookup: CDR1 PRHDT, CDR2 FYEKMQ (reference sequence). Trimming took off 6 bases at V and 3 bases at J, with 9 bases between the two ends. The CDR3 sequence is 13 residues long. CDR3 nucleotides: TGTGCCAGCAGGACCGGGGGTGGAAACACCATATATTTT. The encoded protein is CASRTGGGNTIYF.

In its sample, this clone was seen many times. Here the CDR3 DNA reads TGTGCCAGTAGAACTTACGGGGGTGCAGATACGCAGTATTTT. Its translation is CASRTYGGADTQYF. The chain employs TRBV19 and TRBJ2-3; tentative D call: TRBD2 (6 bases). Between the trimmed V and J ends, which lost 6 bases and 4 bases, there was a span of 14 bases. This CDR3 is 14 amino acids long. Germline assignment: CDR1 LNHDA and CDR2 SQIVND (reference sequence).

The rearrangement links TRBV7-2 to TRBJ2-2; D possibly corresponds to TRBD2 (5 bases). Germline loops: CDR1 SGHTA, CDR2 FQGNSA. The CDR3 has 16 residues. The germline V and J ends were trimmed by 4 bases and 7 bases, with 19 bases remaining between them. The CDR3 nucleotides are TGTGCCAGCAGCTCAACCCCAGGATGGGCGGGCGGGGAGCTGTTTTTT. It is translated as CASSSTPGWAGGELFF.

The chain employs TRBV18 and TRBJ1-1; maybe TRBD1 (5 bases). The CDR3 extends over 15 amino acids. CDR1 KGHSH and CDR2 LQKENI come from the germline V gene. The germline V and J ends were trimmed by 3 bases and 4 bases, with 15 bases remaining between them. DNA of the CDR3: TGTGCCAGCTCACCTCCCATCGCAGGGTCCACTGAAGCTTTCTTT. Its protein is CASSPPIAGSTEAFF.

The J gene is TRBJ1-2, the V gene TRBV6-1, with D uncertain. The CDR3 is 16 residues long. From germline, CDR1 is MNHNS and CDR2 SASEGT. V shed 1 base and J shed 3 bases, with 15 bases lying between them. In DNA, the CDR3 is TGTGCCAGCAGTGAAGAGGTCTGGGTCCTAGACTATGGCTACACCTTC. Translation gives CASSEEVWVLDYGYTF.

The CDR3 region is CASSGQGEFSAFF. For the CDR3, the DNA is TGCGCCAGCTCGGGACAGGGGGAATTCTCAGCTTTCTTT. The gene calls are TRBV5-1 and TRBJ1-1, with 11 bases lining up with TRBD1. The CDR3 consists of 13 residues. Trimming took 7 bases from V and 10 from J; bases not matched to a gene: 9. Germline CDR1 reads SGHRS; CDR2 reads YFSETQ.

The chain has TRBV10-3 and TRBJ2-7, with TRBD2 identical over 11 bases. The CDR3 is made up of 13 amino acids. Trimming removed 9 bases from V and 2 bases from J; junction bases left unmatched: 3. The germline CDR1 and CDR2 sequences are ENHRY and SYGVKD. The CDR3 sequence: CAIGTSGAYEQYF. For the CDR3, the DNA is TGTGCCATAGGGACTAGCGGTGCCTACGAGCAGTACTTC.

This chain's CDR3 is CASSLRQEVNYGYTF. CDR3 nucleotides: TGTGCCAGCAGTTTAAGACAGGAAGTAAACTATGGCTACACCTTC. The chain is built from TRBV6-6 and TRBJ1-2, with a possible D match to TRBD1 (6 bases). V lost 4 bases and J 2 bases, leaving 14 bases between the germline ends. The CDR3 is made up of 15 amino acids. Looked up from germline, CDR1 is MNHNY and CDR2 is SVGAGI (reference sequence).

V is TRBV18 and J is TRBJ2-6; TRBD1 is a possible D gene (6 bases). The CDR3 is 19 amino acids. Trimming took off 2 bases at V and 2 bases at J, with 19 bases between the two ends. CDR1 and CDR2 (germline): KGHSH, LQKENI. CDR3: CASSPSLQGSTAGANVLTF. CDR3 bases: TGTGCCAGCTCACCATCCCTACAGGGTAGTACTGCTGGGGCCAACGTCCTGACTTTC.